The rows below give T cell receptor beta chains drawn from one sample of a study of Ad26.COV2.S vaccination and SARS-CoV-2 variants. The table came from immunoSEQ multiplex PCR; TCRdb's copy has only in-frame clones and leaves some out. The sample lists about 680,000 clones, approximately 88% seen once, with approximately 1.5% in the top ten. Here the sequenced sample was peripheral blood, taken in a trial of Ad26.COV2.S vaccine versus placebo. Receptors were obtained from a person aged 18-65 years who received the Ad26.COV2.S COVID-19 vaccine or a placebo. Both conserved end residues are part of each CDR3. D genes are given only for firm matches. Clone size is shown for a subset of rows, as once, few, many or a class of expanded clone.

V: TRBV5-1
D: NA
J: TRBJ2-7
size: NA
DNA: TGCGCCAGCACCCTCTCTTCGAGGTTCACCTACGAGCAGTACTTC
CDR3: CASTLSSRFTYEQYF

V: TRBV7-2
D: NA
J: TRBJ2-7
size: NA
DNA: TGTGCCAGCAGCTACTCAGTAGGGTACGAGCAGTACTTC
CDR3: CASSYSVGYEQYF

V: TRBV5-5
D: NA
J: TRBJ1-1
size: NA
DNA: TGTGCCAGCAGCTTGGTCGCATTCGACACTGAAGCTTTCTTT
CDR3: CASSLVAFDTEAFF

V: TRBV18
D: NA
J: TRBJ2-1
size: NA
DNA: TGTGCCAGCTCACCAGGAAGCAGGAGAGGCAATGAGCAGTTCTTC
CDR3: CASSPGSRRGNEQFF

V: TRBV11-3
D: NA
J: TRBJ1-1
size: NA
DNA: TGTGCCAGCAGCTCAGAGGCGAACACTGAAGCTTTCTTT
CDR3: CASSSEANTEAFF

V: TRBV15
D: NA
J: TRBJ2-7
size: NA
DNA: TGTGCCACCAGCCGCCATGGGCCAACCTACGAGCAGTACTTC
CDR3: CATSRHGPTYEQYF

V: TRBV19
D: NA
J: TRBJ2-7
size: NA
DNA: TGTGCCAGTAGTTTCCCGGGAACTTACGAGCAGTACTTC
CDR3: CASSFPGTYEQYF

V: TRBV6-5
D: NA
J: TRBJ2-7
size: NA
DNA: TGTGCCAGCAGTAAGAGCGGAGGAGGCCCCTACGAGCAGTACTTC
CDR3: CASSKSGGGPYEQYF

V: TRBV6-6
D: TRBD2
J: TRBJ2-1
size: NA
DNA: TGTGCCAGCAGTTACCCTAGCGGGTCGGGTGAGCAGTTCTTC
CDR3: CASSYPSGSGEQFF

V: TRBV9
D: NA
J: TRBJ1-2
size: NA
DNA: TGTGCCAGCAGCGTAGAACAGGGCCCCACCTATGGCTACACCTTC
CDR3: CASSVEQGPTYGYTF

V: TRBV2
D: TRBD2
J: TRBJ2-3
size: NA
DNA: TGTGCCAGCAGTGTAAAGGGACTAGCGGGGACCACAGATACGCAGTATTTT
CDR3: CASSVKGLAGTTDTQYF

V: TRBV4-1
D: NA
J: TRBJ1-3
size: NA
DNA: TGCGCCAGCAGGCAGGAATCTGGAAACACCATATATTTT
CDR3: CASRQESGNTIYF

V: TRBV14
D: NA
J: TRBJ2-5
size: NA
DNA: TGTGCCAGCAGCAGGGTGGTACAAGAGACCCAGTACTTC
CDR3: CASSRVVQETQYF

V: TRBV4-2
D: TRBD2
J: TRBJ2-3
size: NA
DNA: TGTGCCAGCAGCCAACGGGGTAGCGGGAAGAGTAGCACAGATACGCAGTATTTT
CDR3: CASSQRGSGKSSTDTQYF

V: TRBV4-3
D: NA
J: TRBJ1-2
size: NA
DNA: TGCGCCAGCAGCCAAGGTCGGCTTCCGATCCCCGGCTCCGGCTACACCTTC
CDR3: CASSQGRLPIPGSGYTF

V: TRBV18
D: NA
J: TRBJ1-5
size: NA
DNA: TGTGCCAGCTCACCACCTGGACAGACAGGGCCCCAGCATTTT
CDR3: CASSPPGQTGPQHF

V: TRBV6-6
D: TRBD1
J: TRBJ1-2
size: NA
DNA: TGTGCCAGCAGAAGAACAGGGGGGGACTATGGCTACACCTTC
CDR3: CASRRTGGDYGYTF

V: TRBV5-1
D: NA
J: TRBJ2-7
size: NA
DNA: TGCGCCAGCAGCTTGGCCACCCGGACCGGCGAGCAGTACTTC
CDR3: CASSLATRTGEQYF

V: TRBV14
D: TRBD1
J: TRBJ2-5
size: NA
DNA: TGTGCCAGCAGCCCGTTGACAGGGGGCAGGAAGACCCAGTACTTC
CDR3: CASSPLTGGRKTQYF

V: TRBV6-2/TRBV6-3
D: NA
J: TRBJ2-5
size: NA
DNA: TGTGCCAGCAGTTACTCGAGGTCGACTAGTCGGGAGACCCAGTACTTC
CDR3: CASSYSRSTSRETQYF

V: TRBV13
D: NA
J: TRBJ2-1
size: NA
DNA: TGTGCCAGCAGCCCAAGCGGGCGGCAATACAATGAGCAGTTCTTC
CDR3: CASSPSGRQYNEQFF

V: TRBV6-5
D: TRBD2
J: TRBJ2-7
size: NA
DNA: TGTGCCAGCAGTTACTGGAGGGGCGGGAGTTACGAGCAGTACTTC
CDR3: CASSYWRGGSYEQYF

V: TRBV6-5
D: NA
J: TRBJ2-7
size: NA
DNA: TGTGCCAGCAGTCGAAGTAGGTACGAGCAGTACTTC
CDR3: CASSRSRYEQYF

V: TRBV5-1
D: NA
J: TRBJ2-2
size: NA
DNA: TGCGCCAGCAGCTTGGCCATGAGTACAGGGTTAACCGGGGAGCTGTTTTTT
CDR3: CASSLAMSTGLTGELFF

V: TRBV19
D: TRBD1
J: TRBJ2-1
size: NA
DNA: TGTGCCAGTAGTATAGGGACAGGCTACAATGAGCAGTTCTTC
CDR3: CASSIGTGYNEQFF

V: TRBV9
D: NA
J: TRBJ2-3
size: NA
DNA: TGTGCCAGCAGCGTAGAAGGATTATCTAGCACAGATACGCAGTATTTT
CDR3: CASSVEGLSSTDTQYF

V: TRBV5-8
D: TRBD2
J: TRBJ2-3
size: once
DNA: TGTGCCAGCAGCTTGGTTGGCGGGGGTACAGATACGCAGTATTTT
CDR3: CASSLVGGGTDTQYF

V: TRBV13
D: NA
J: TRBJ1-1
size: NA
DNA: TGTGCCAGCAGCTTAGGGGGACGGACTGAAGCTTTCTTT
CDR3: CASSLGGRTEAFF

V: TRBV5-5
D: NA
J: TRBJ2-7
size: few
DNA: TGTGCCAGCAGCCTGAGTTACTACGAGCAGTACTTC
CDR3: CASSLSYYEQYF

V: TRBV12-3/TRBV12-4
D: NA
J: TRBJ2-7
size: once
DNA: TGTGCCAGCTCTCCATCCATCGGTTACGAGCAGTACTTC
CDR3: CASSPSIGYEQYF

V: TRBV9
D: NA
J: TRBJ1-4
size: NA
DNA: TGTGCCAGCAATCCGGGCCCGAATGAAAAACTGTTTTTT
CDR3: CASNPGPNEKLFF

V: TRBV20-1
D: NA
J: TRBJ1-1
size: NA
DNA: TGCAGTGCATTCGACACTGAAGCTTTCTTT
CDR3: CSAFDTEAFF

V: TRBV5-1
D: NA
J: TRBJ1-2
size: NA
DNA: TGCGCCAGCAGCTTGGTAGGACAGACACTTTATGGCTACACCTTC
CDR3: CASSLVGQTLYGYTF

V: TRBV25-1
D: NA
J: TRBJ1-1
size: NA
DNA: TGTGCCAGCAGTGAGGGGACGGCCGTGGGCACTGAAGCTTTCTTT
CDR3: CASSEGTAVGTEAFF

V: TRBV7-7
D: TRBD2
J: TRBJ2-5
size: NA
DNA: TGTGCTAGCAGTCCCCTAGCGGGGGGTCAAGAGACCCAGTACTTC
CDR3: CASSPLAGGQETQYF

V: TRBV7-2
D: TRBD1
J: TRBJ1-4
size: NA
DNA: TGTGCCAGCAGCCCGTTCGGACAGGGCGGATACGAAAAACTGTTTTTT
CDR3: CASSPFGQGGYEKLFF